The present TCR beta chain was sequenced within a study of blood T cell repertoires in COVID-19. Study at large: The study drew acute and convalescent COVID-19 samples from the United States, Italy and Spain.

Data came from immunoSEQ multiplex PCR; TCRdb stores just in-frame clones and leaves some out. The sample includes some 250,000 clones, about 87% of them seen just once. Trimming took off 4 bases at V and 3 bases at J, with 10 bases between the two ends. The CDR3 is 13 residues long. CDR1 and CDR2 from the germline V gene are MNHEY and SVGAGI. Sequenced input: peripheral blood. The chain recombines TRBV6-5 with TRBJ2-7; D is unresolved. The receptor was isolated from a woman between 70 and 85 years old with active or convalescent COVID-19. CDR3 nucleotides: TGTGCCAGCAGTTCTCCAGGATTCTACGAGCAGTACTTC. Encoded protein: CASSSPGFYEQYF.